Given below is one T cell receptor (beta chain) in context. RNA in amounts of 0.5 to 1 ug was reverse transcribed with random hexamers. Amplification of TCR beta CDR3 by immunoSEQ multiplex PCR spanned 54 Vbeta and 13 Jbeta. In TCRdb, the immunoSEQ multiplex PCR reads were re-called with MiXCR into one record per CDR3 protein. The top ten clones hold 0.095% to 0.1% of a sample with 90,000 to 150,000 distinct CDR3 sequences, 94% of them seen once. Sequencing of TCR beta covered CD8+ and CD4+ T cells obtained from blood. The study used healthy donors as controls matched for age and sex. This specimen belongs to a study of CD8 T cells in Susac syndrome. CDR3 length equals 14 residues. Germline V lookup: CDR1 SEHNR, CDR2 FQNEAQ (reference sequence). V lost 4 bases and J lost 7, with 14 bases in between.

V and J are TRBV7-9 and TRBJ2-1; perhaps TRBD2 as D (5 bases). The TCR sequence derives from a human donor in good health. Sequenced material: CD4+ T cells from PBMCs. This CDR3 is CASSSNARGNEQFF. Here the CDR3 DNA reads TGTGCCAGCAGCTCCAACGCACGGGGAAATGAGCAGTTCTTC.